The T cell receptor beta chain described here comes from a study of regulatory T cells in long-lasting Graves disease. The study, taken as a whole, reports: Accuracy may have suffered from the small sample size.

Sample time point: newly diagnosed GD, antithyroid drugs for less than 3 months. PBMC RNA served as the TCR library source. V was shortened by 2 bases and J by 9 bases, with 11 bases between the two germline ends. The CDR3 is 14 residues long. Germline V lookup: CDR1 SGHNT, CDR2 YENEEA. This clonotype was seen repeatedly, ten times or more. Its specificity is unknown. Relying on iRepertoire HTBI primers and Arm-PCR of CDR3 regions, the team built TCR beta libraries. TCRdb fed the multiplex PCR reads into MiXCR, producing one record per CDR3 protein. The table lists around 400,000 distinct CDR3 sequences, 14% to 15% of them singletons. This same sample was also taken into another study, of T cells in Graves' hyperthyroidism and ophthalmopathy.

This receptor was taken from a woman between 35 and 50 years old with Graves disease. This chain joins TRBV11-3 and TRBJ1-6; maybe TRBD1 (5 bases). The sample in question was peripheral blood mononuclear cells (PBMCs), obtained at new diagnosis, from a patient treated with antithyroid drugs. This CDR3 is CASSLTGYGSPLHF. Written as DNA, the CDR3 is TGTGCCAGCAGCTTAACAGGCTATGGTTCACCCCTCCACTTT.